This T cell receptor (beta chain) was recovered during a study of T cells after yellow fever vaccination. TCRdb re-called the 5' RACE reads with MiXCR, one entry per CDR3 protein. The top ten hold 2.5% to 4% of the sample, which has under 400,000 distinct CDR3 sequences, 12% seen once. Germline CDR1 reads SEHNR; CDR2 reads FQNEAQ (reference sequence). The ends were cut back, 2 bases at V and 0 bases at J, with 13 bases in the middle. CDR3 length: 16 residues. V gene TRBV7-9 combines with J gene TRBJ1-2; D is ambiguous. This TCR was recovered from a man between 18 and 29 years old who received the YFV17D yellow fever vaccine. The sample was CD4+ T cells sorted from PBMCs, taken 15 days after the yellow fever booster vaccination. The CDR3 DNA sequence: TGTGCCAGCAGCTTAATCCCCGTAAGAGCTAACTATGGCTACACCTTC. It specifies CASSLIPVRANYGYTF.